Listed below are T cell receptor beta chains from one sample, sequenced in a study of cytomegalovirus exposure and HLA in healthy donors. Some clones are missing from TCRdb's copy, which holds only in-frame ones; the method was immunoSEQ multiplex PCR. The sample gives 300,000 or so clones, approximately 86% of which show up once; around 0.96% is in the top ten. Sequenced input: PBMCs. These receptors were obtained from a man aged 25 to 45 in good health and CMV-seronegative. Both conserved end residues are part of each CDR3. A D gene is named only where the DNA matches it firmly. Only some rows state a clone size, as once, few, many or a class for expanded clones.

V	D	size	J	DNA	CDR3
TRBV6-5	TRBD1	NA	TRBJ1-3	TGTGCCAGCAGTTCGGACAGGGGTCACGGAAACACCATATATTTT	CASSSDRGHGNTIYF
TRBV18	NA	NA	TRBJ1-1	TGTGCCAGCTCGCCAGACAGGAACCATCCGAACACTGAAGCTTTCTTT	CASSPDRNHPNTEAFF
TRBV19	TRBD1	NA	TRBJ1-1	TGTGCCAGTACCCAGGACAGGGAGGTCACTGAAGCTTTCTTT	CASTQDREVTEAFF
TRBV15	TRBD2	NA	TRBJ2-7	TGTGCCACCAGCAGAGTTCTCGGACTAGCCTACGAGCAGTACTTC	CATSRVLGLAYEQYF
TRBV5-1	NA	NA	TRBJ2-1	TGCGCCAGCAGCTTAGGGAACGGCGGGGAGCAGTTCTTC	CASSLGNGGEQFF
TRBV27	NA	NA	TRBJ2-7	TGTGCCAGCAGTTTGAGTAGACTGTACGAGCAGTACTTC	CASSLSRLYEQYF
TRBV27	TRBD2	NA	TRBJ2-1	TGTGCCAGCAGTTTTCGGGGGGGAACTGTCAATGAGCAGTTCTTC	CASSFRGGTVNEQFF
TRBV2	NA	NA	TRBJ2-1	TGTGCCAGCACCGCAAACGTAGCCGAGCAGTTCTTC	CASTANVAEQFF
TRBV5-1	NA	few	TRBJ2-3	TGCGCCAGCAGCTTGGCTAGCACAGATACGCAGTATTTT	CASSLASTDTQYF
TRBV6-6	NA	NA	TRBJ1-1	TGTGCCAGCAGCTTACAGGGTGTGGGAACTGAAGCTTTCTTT	CASSLQGVGTEAFF
TRBV4-2	TRBD1	NA	TRBJ2-3	TGTGCCAGCAGCCAAGGCCTTCCGGGACAGGGGACAGATACGCAGTATTTT	CASSQGLPGQGTDTQYF
TRBV5-1	TRBD2	NA	TRBJ2-2	TGCGCCAGCAGCGAGCGGGGGGGCCGAACGGCCGGGGAGCTGTTTTTT	CASSERGGRTAGELFF
TRBV7-6	TRBD2	NA	TRBJ2-1	TGTGCCAGCAGCTTGGGGACTAGCGCTTACAATGAGCAGTTCTTC	CASSLGTSAYNEQFF
TRBV11-2	NA	few	TRBJ2-1	TGTGCCAGCAGCTTTAAGGGGGCGGGGTACAATGAGCAGTTCTTC	CASSFKGAGYNEQFF
TRBV27	NA	NA	TRBJ1-2	TGTGCCAGCACCCGCGGACAGAACTATGGCTACACCTTC	CASTRGQNYGYTF
TRBV5-6	TRBD1	few	TRBJ1-5	TGTGCCAGCAGCTACCGGGACAGAGACCAGCCCCAGCATTTT	CASSYRDRDQPQHF
TRBV19	NA	once	TRBJ2-7	TGTGCCAGTAGTATAGATGTTGTCGGCTACGAGCAGTACTTC	CASSIDVVGYEQYF
TRBV27	NA	NA	TRBJ2-7	TGTGCCAGCAGTTTGCAACCCGGGACAATACACTACGAGCAGTACTTC	CASSLQPGTIHYEQYF
TRBV27	NA	NA	TRBJ1-2	TGTGCCAGCAGTCCCCACAGGGAATCTTGGGTCTATGGCTACACCTTC	CASSPHRESWVYGYTF
TRBV7-2	TRBD1	once	TRBJ2-7	TGTGCCAGCAGCCAAGTTGACAGGGGGAAGGACGAGCAGTACTTC	CASSQVDRGKDEQYF
TRBV16	NA	NA	TRBJ1-6	TGTGCCAGCAGCCAAGAAGTCAGGGCGTCTTCACCCCTCCACTTT	CASSQEVRASSPLHF
TRBV7-6	TRBD2	NA	TRBJ2-5	TGTGCCAGTACACTAGCGGGGGCACAAGAGACCCAGTACTTC	CASTLAGAQETQYF
TRBV7-9	TRBD1	NA	TRBJ2-5	TGTGCCAGCAGCTTCGCGGACAGGGGTGAAGAGACCCAGTACTTC	CASSFADRGEETQYF
TRBV5-1	TRBD2	NA	TRBJ2-5	TGCGCCAGCAGCCCAGGGACTAGCGGGGGGGACAGCCAGTACTTC	CASSPGTSGGDSQYF
TRBV4-1	TRBD2	NA	TRBJ2-1	TGCGCCAGCAGCCAGGCTGCGGGGGGCCCATGGAATGAGCAGTTCTTC	CASSQAAGGPWNEQFF
TRBV15	TRBD1	NA	TRBJ1-2	TGTGCCACCAGCAGAGATCAAGGGGTCGGGACAGAATATGGCTACACCTTC	CATSRDQGVGTEYGYTF